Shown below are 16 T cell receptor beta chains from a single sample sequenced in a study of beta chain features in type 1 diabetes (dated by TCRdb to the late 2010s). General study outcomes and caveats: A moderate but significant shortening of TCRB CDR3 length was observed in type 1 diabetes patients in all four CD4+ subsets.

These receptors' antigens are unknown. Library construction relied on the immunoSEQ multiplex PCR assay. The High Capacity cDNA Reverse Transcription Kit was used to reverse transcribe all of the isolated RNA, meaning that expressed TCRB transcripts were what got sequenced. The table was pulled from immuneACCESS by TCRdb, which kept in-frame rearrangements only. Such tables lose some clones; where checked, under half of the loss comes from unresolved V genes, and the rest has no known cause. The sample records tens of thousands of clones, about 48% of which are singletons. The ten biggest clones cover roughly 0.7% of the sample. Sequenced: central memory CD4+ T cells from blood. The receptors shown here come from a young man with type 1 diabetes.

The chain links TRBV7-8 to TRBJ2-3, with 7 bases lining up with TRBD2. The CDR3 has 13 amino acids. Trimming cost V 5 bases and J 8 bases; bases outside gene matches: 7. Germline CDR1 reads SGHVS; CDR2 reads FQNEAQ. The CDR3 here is CASSRGLDGTQYF. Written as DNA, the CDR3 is TGTGCCAGCAGCCGTGGACTAGACGGTACGCAGTATTTT.

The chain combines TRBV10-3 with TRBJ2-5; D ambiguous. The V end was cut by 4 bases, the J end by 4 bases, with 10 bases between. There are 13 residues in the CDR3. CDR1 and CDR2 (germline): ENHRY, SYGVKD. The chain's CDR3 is CAISGSLAETQYF. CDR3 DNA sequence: TGTGCCATCAGTGGGTCCTTAGCAGAGACCCAGTACTTC.

The CDR3 loop reads CASSLAGLSHGYTF. CDR3 DNA sequence: TGCGCCAGCAGCTTGGCAGGGTTAAGTCACGGCTACACCTTC. The J gene is TRBJ1-2, the V gene TRBV5-1; the D gene is possibly TRBD1 (5 bases). Germline values: CDR1 SGHRS, CDR2 YFSETQ. The germline V and J ends were trimmed by 0 bases and 8 bases, with 14 bases remaining between them. The CDR3 length is 14 residues.

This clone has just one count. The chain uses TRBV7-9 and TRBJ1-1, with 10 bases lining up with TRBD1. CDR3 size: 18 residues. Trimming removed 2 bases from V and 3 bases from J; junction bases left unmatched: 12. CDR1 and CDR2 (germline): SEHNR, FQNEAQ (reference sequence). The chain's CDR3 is CASSLTAYAGTGDTEAFF. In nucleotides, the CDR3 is TGTGCCAGCAGCTTAACTGCTTATGCCGGGACAGGGGACACTGAAGCTTTCTTT.

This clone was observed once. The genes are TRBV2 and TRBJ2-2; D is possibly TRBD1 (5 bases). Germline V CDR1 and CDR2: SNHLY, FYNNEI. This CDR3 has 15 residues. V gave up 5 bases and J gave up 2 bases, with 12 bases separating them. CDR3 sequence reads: CASSMQGANTGELFF. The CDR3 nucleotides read TGTGCCAGCAGTATGCAAGGGGCCAACACCGGGGAGCTGTTTTTT. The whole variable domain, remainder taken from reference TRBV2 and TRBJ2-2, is EPEVTQTPSHQVTQMGQEVILRCVPISNHLYFYWYRQILGQKVEFLVSFYNNEISEKSEIFDDQFSVERPDGSNFTLKIRSTKLEDSAMYFCASSMQGANTGELFFGEGSRLTVL.

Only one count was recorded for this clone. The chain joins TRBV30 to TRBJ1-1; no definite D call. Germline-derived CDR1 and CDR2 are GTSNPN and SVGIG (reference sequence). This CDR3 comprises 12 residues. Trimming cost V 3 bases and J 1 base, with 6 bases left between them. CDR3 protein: CAWSTPNTEAFF. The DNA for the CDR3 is TGTGCCTGGAGCACACCGAACACTGAAGCTTTCTTT.

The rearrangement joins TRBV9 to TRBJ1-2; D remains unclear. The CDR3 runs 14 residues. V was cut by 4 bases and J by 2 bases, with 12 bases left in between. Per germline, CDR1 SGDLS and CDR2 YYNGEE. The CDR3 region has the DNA TGTGCCAGCAGCCAGGCCCAGAGAAACTATGGCTACACCTTC. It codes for CASSQAQRNYGYTF.

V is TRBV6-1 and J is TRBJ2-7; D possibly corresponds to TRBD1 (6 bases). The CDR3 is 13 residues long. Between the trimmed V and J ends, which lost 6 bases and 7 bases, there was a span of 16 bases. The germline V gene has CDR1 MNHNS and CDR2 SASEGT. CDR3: CASRGHPSLEQYF. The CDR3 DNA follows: TGTGCCAGCAGGGGACATCCTTCTTTGGAGCAGTACTTC.

The CDR3 nucleotides read TGTGCCAGCAGCTTGGAACCAGCGGGGGGGCTAGCGGGAGAGACCCAGTACTTC. It yields the protein CASSLEPAGGLAGETQYF. This chain links TRBV5-6 with TRBJ2-5; 10 bases are shared with TRBD2. Germline CDR1 is SGHDT and CDR2 is YYEEEE. This CDR3 spans 18 amino acids. The trim removed 0 bases at V and 4 bases at J, leaving 12 bases unmatched. Supplemented by reference TRBV5-6 and TRBJ2-5, the full variable domain reads DAGVTQSPTHLIKTRGQQVTLRCSPKSGHDTVSWYQQALGQGPQFIFQYYEEEERQRGNFPDRFSGHQFPNYSSELNVNALLLGDSALYLCASSLEPAGGLAGETQYFGPGTRLLVL.

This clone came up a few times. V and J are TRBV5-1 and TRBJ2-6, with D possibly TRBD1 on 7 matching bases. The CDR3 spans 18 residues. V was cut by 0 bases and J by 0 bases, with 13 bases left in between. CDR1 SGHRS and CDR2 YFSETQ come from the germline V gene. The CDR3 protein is CASSLARGAYSGANVLTF. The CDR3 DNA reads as TGCGCCAGCAGCTTGGCCAGGGGGGCATACTCTGGGGCCAACGTCCTGACTTTC.

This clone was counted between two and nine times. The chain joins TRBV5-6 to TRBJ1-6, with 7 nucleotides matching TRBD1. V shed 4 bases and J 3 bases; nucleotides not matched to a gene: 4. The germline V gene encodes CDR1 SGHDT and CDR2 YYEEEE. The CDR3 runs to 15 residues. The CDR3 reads CASSRDSFYNSPLHF. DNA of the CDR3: TGTGCCAGCAGCCGGGACAGCTTCTATAATTCACCCCTCCACTTT.

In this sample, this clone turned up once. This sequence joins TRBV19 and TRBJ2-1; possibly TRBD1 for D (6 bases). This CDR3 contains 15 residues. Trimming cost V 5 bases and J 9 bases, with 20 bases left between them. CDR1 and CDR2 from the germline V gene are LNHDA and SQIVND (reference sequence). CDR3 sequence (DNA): TGTGCCAGTAGTCTCTCGACAGGTTCTTTGAGTGAGCAGTTCTTC. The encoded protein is CASSLSTGSLSEQFF.

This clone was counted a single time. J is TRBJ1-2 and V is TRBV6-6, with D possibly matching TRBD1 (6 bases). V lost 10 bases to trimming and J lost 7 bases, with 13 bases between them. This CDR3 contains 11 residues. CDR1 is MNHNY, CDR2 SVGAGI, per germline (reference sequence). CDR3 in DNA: TGTGCCACCCACCTCAGGGGTGGCTACACCTTC. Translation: CATHLRGGYTF.

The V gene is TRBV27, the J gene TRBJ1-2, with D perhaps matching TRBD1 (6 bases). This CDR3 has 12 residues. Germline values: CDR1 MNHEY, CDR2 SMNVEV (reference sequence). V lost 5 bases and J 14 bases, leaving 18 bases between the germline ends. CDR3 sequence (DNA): TGTGCCAGCAGTCGAATCTCCCAGGGGCTTACCTTC. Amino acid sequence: CASSRISQGLTF.

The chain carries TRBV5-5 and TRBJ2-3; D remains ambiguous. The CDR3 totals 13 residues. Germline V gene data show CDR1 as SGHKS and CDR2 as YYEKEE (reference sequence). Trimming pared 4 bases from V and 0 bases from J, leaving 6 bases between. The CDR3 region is CASSPQSTDTQYF. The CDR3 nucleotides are TGTGCCAGCAGCCCCCAGAGCACAGATACGCAGTATTTT.

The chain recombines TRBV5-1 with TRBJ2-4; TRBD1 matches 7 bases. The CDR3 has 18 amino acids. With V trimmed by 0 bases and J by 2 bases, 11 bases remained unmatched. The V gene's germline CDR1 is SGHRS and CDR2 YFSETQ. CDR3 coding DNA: TGCGCCAGCAGCTTGGGGGCGACAGGGTTTGGAACCAAAAACATTCAGTACTTC. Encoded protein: CASSLGATGFGTKNIQYF.